This T cell receptor beta chain was sequenced during a study of beta chain features in type 1 diabetes. This clone occurred a few times. The target antigen is unknown. The study reverse transcribed the entire isolated RNA, so it sequenced expressed TCRB transcripts. Profiling relied on immunoSEQ multiplex PCR, and the TCRdb table lists in-frame clones only, not all of them. The sample has roughly 250,000 clones, roughly 21% seen once. Notes on the study in general: PCR might preferentially amplify shorter templates, equally in patients and controls. A pattern of fewer insertions and more deletions at VDJ junctions was seen in type 1 diabetes patients. Significant though moderate, a shortening of TCRB CDR3s appeared in all four CD4+ subsets of Type 1 diabetes patients.

Averaging about 120 mL, one heparinised blood draw was given by each donor. Each of the sorted populations had a purity greater than 95%. The J segment lost 3 bases and the V segment lost 7 bases, leaving 9 bases of the junction unmatched. The CDR3 totals 15 residues. Germline V gives CDR1 SGHTA, CDR2 FQGNSA. The receptor's source is a woman in her thirties or forties with type 1 diabetes. Sequencing used naive CD4+ T cells from blood. The gene calls are TRBV7-2 and TRBJ2-1, with 7 bases identical to TRBD1. The CDR3 here is CASILDRQFYNEQFF. CDR3 nucleotide sequence: TGTGCCAGCATCCTGGACAGGCAGTTCTACAATGAGCAGTTCTTC.